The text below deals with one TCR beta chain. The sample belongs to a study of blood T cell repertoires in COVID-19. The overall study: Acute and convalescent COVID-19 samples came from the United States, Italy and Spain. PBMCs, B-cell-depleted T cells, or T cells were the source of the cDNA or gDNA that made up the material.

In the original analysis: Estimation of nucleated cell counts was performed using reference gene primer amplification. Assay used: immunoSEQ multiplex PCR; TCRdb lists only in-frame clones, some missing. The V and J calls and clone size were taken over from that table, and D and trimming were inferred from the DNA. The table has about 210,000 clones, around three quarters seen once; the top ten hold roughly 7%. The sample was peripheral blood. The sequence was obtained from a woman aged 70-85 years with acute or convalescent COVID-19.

The CDR3 sequence: CASSQDSRGETQYF. In nucleotides, the CDR3 is TGTGCCAGCAGCCAAGATAGTCGGGGAGAGACCCAGTACTTC. This chain connects TRBV3-1 (or the pseudogene TRBV3-2) to TRBJ2-5, with a weak D call TRBD2 (5 bases). CDR3 length: 14 residues. V was cut by 0 bases and J by 4 bases, with 9 bases left in between. CDR1 is LGHDT, CDR2 YNNKEL, per germline (reference sequence).